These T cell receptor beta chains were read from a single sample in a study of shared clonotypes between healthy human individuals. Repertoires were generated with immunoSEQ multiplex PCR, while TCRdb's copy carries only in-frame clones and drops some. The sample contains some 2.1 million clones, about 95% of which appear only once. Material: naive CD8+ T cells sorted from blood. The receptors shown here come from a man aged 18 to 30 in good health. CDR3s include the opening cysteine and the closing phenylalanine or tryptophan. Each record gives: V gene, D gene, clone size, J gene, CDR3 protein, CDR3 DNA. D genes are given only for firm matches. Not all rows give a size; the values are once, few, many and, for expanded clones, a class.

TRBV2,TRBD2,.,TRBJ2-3,CASSEVLAGGPTDTQYF,TGTGCCAGCAGTGAAGTACTAGCGGGGGGCCCCACAGATACGCAGTATTTT
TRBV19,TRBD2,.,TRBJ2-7,CASSALAGAGEQYF,TGTGCCAGTAGTGCGCTAGCGGGAGCGGGCGAGCAGTACTTC
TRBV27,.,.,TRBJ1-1,CASRKGDKYTEAFF,TGTGCCAGCCGAAAGGGCGATAAATACACTGAAGCTTTCTTT
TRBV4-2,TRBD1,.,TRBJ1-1,CASSPRQGPTEAFF,TGTGCCAGCAGCCCAAGACAGGGTCCCACTGAAGCTTTCTTT
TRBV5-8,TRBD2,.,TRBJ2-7,CASSMLAGVIYEQYF,TGTGCCAGCAGTATGTTAGCGGGAGTGATATACGAGCAGTACTTC
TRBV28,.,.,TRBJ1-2,CASSPLAPSGYTF,TGTGCCAGCAGTCCCCTCGCCCCTTCGGGCTACACCTTC
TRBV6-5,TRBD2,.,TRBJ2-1,CASRTSGPNNEQFF,TGTGCCAGCAGGACTAGCGGGCCAAACAATGAGCAGTTCTTC
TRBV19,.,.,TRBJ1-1,CASSPTANTEAFF,TGTGCCAGTAGCCCGACAGCGAACACTGAAGCTTTCTTT
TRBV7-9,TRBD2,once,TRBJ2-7,CASSLAGGLSYEQYF,TGTGCCAGCAGCTTAGCGGGAGGGCTCTCCTACGAGCAGTACTTC
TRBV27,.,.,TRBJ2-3,CASSLMGLLTDTQYF,TGTGCCAGCAGCCTAATGGGACTTCTCACAGATACGCAGTATTTT
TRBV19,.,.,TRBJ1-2,CASSILPAGHYGYTF,TGTGCCAGTAGTATCCTCCCCGCTGGGCACTATGGCTACACCTTC
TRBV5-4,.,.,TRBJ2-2,CASSLSLNTGELFF,TGTGCCAGCAGCTTGTCATTGAACACCGGGGAGCTGTTTTTT
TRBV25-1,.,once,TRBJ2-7,CASSEVGYEQYF,TGTGCCAGCAGTGAAGTAGGTTACGAGCAGTACTTC
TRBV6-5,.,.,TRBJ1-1,CASSASQGGGAEAFF,TGTGCCAGCAGTGCCTCTCAGGGAGGGGGGGCTGAAGCTTTCTTT
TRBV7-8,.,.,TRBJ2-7,CASSAPSGDNYEQYF,TGTGCCAGCAGCGCCCCGTCAGGGGATAACTACGAGCAGTACTTC
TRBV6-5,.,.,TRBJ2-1,CASSYSAGTLLNEQFF,TGTGCCAGCAGTTACTCGGCGGGAACATTACTAAATGAGCAGTTCTTC
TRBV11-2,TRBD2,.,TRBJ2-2,CASSSTMVRAGDTGELFF,TGTGCCAGCAGCTCAACCATGGTTCGAGCGGGGGATACCGGGGAGCTGTTTTTT
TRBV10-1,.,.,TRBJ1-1,CASRAGQLDTEAFF,TGCGCCAGCAGAGCCGGACAGTTGGACACTGAAGCTTTCTTT
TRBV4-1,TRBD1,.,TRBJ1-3,CASSPFLGQGTGNTIYF,TGCGCCAGCAGCCCTTTTTTGGGACAGGGTACAGGAAACACCATATATTTT
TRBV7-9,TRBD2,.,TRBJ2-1,CASTTGGHYNEQFF,TGTGCCAGCACGACGGGAGGACATTACAATGAGCAGTTCTTC
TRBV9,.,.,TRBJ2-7,CASSVATASSSYEQYF,TGTGCCAGCAGCGTAGCTACGGCATCAAGCTCCTACGAGCAGTACTTC
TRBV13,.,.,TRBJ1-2,CASSLSDYGYTF,TGTGCCAGCAGCTTATCCGACTATGGCTACACCTTC
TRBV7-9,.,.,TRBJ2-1,CASSPWGQGVASHNEQFF,TGTGCCAGCAGCCCATGGGGCCAGGGAGTAGCGAGCCACAATGAGCAGTTCTTC
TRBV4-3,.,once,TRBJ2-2,CASSQEAYPLSTGELFF,TGCGCCAGCAGCCAAGAAGCCTACCCCCTTTCCACCGGGGAGCTGTTTTTT
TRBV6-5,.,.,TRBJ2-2,CASSAPGGELFF,TGTGCCAGCTCGGCCCCTGGGGGGGAGCTGTTTTTT
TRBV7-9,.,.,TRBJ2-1,CASSLERESYNEQFF,TGTGCCAGCAGCTTAGAACGGGAATCCTACAATGAGCAGTTCTTC
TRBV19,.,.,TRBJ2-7,CASSIRAESYEQYF,TGTGCCAGTAGTATTCGGGCGGAGTCCTACGAGCAGTACTTC
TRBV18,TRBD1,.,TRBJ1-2,CASSRTGDNYGYTF,TGTGCCAGCTCAAGGACAGGGGATAACTATGGCTACACCTTC
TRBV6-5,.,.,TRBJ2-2,CASSYNILNTGELFF,TGTGCCAGCAGTTACAACATTTTGAACACCGGGGAGCTGTTTTTT
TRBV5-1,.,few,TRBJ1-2,CASSLGPAENYGYTF,TGCGCCAGCAGCTTGGGGCCGGCGGAGAACTATGGCTACACCTTC
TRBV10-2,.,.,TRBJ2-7,CASRGLLQPSYEQYF,TGCGCCAGCAGGGGACTCCTACAACCTTCCTACGAGCAGTACTTC
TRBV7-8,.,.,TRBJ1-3,CASRGGSSSSGNTIYF,TGTGCCAGCAGAGGAGGGTCCAGCAGCTCTGGAAACACCATATATTTT
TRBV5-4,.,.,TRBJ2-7,CASRVAGGYEQYF,TGTGCCAGCCGGGTGGCAGGAGGCTACGAGCAGTACTTC
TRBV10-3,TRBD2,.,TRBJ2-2,CAISELASGDTGELFF,TGTGCCATCAGTGAGTTGGCTAGCGGAGACACCGGGGAGCTGTTTTTT
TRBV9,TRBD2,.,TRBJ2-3,CASSVGAGEVASQYF,TGTGCCAGCAGCGTTGGAGCGGGAGAGGTCGCATCGCAGTATTTT
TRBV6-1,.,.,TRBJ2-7,CASKAAATYEQYF,TGTGCCAGCAAAGCGGCGGCTACCTACGAGCAGTACTTC
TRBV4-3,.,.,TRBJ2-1,CASSQDLGGYNEQFF,TGCGCCAGCAGCCAAGATTTGGGGGGCTACAATGAGCAGTTCTTC
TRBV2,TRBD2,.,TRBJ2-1,CASIPDTSGLNEQFF,TGTGCCAGCATACCTGATACTAGCGGCCTCAATGAGCAGTTCTTC
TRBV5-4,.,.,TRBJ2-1,CASSWGGQYNEQFF,TGTGCCAGCAGCTGGGGAGGACAGTACAATGAGCAGTTCTTC
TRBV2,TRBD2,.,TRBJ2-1,CASSDWTSGDTNSYNEQFF,TGTGCCAGCAGTGACTGGACTAGCGGGGACACCAACTCCTACAATGAGCAGTTCTTC
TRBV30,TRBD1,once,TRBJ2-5,CAWTLGQSGETQYF,TGTGCCTGGACCCTGGGACAGTCAGGCGAGACCCAGTACTTC
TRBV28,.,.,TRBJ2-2,CASSLSGHTGELFF,TGTGCCAGCAGCCTAAGTGGACACACCGGGGAGCTGTTTTTT
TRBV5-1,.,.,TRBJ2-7,CASSLEGASYEQYF,TGCGCCAGCAGCTTGGAGGGCGCTTCCTACGAGCAGTACTTC
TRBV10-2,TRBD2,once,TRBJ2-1,CASSEGLAGSTGSYNEQFF,TGCGCCAGCAGTGAGGGACTAGCGGGATCAACTGGGTCCTACAATGAGCAGTTCTTC